The clone carrying this T cell receptor beta chain was counted a few times. Its antigen is unknown. Losses at the gene ends were 5 bases for V and 5 bases for J; bases not matched to a gene: 12. This CDR3 is 16 amino acids long. Germline values: CDR1 SGHTA, CDR2 FQGNSA. The sample belongs to a study of T cells after yellow fever vaccination. Study details: Fractions with few cells were prepared using SMART-Seq v4 Ultra Low Input.

Making TCR cDNA involved 5'RACE template switching, which added UMIs and a universal primer site. MiXCR, run by TCRdb on the 5' RACE reads, gives a single entry per CDR3 protein. The sample has 510,000 or so distinct CDR3 sequences; approximately 21% are singletons. Study results and caveats: Overlap between CD4 and CD8 compartments was detected for a small share of clonotypes.

The TCR was taken from a man aged 25-45 years who received the YFV17D yellow fever vaccine. Sequencing was performed on PBMCs, taken 15 days after the yellow fever booster vaccination. J is TRBJ2-5 and V is TRBV7-2, with 9 bases aligning to TRBD2. The CDR3 sequence: CASSPNFSGSAETQYF. The CDR3 nucleotides read TGTGCCAGCAGCCCCAACTTTAGCGGGAGTGCCGAGACCCAGTACTTC. The whole variable domain, remainder taken from reference TRBV7-2 and TRBJ2-5, is GAGVSQSPSNKVTEKGKDVELRCDPISGHTALYWYRQSLGQGLEFLIYFQGNSAPDKSGLPSDRFSAERTGGSVSTLTIQRTQQEDSAVYLCASSPNFSGSAETQYFGPGTRLLVL.